These 14 T cell receptor beta chains share one sample of origin, sequenced in a study of vaccination effects on CD4 cells after COVID-19. Generated by immunoSEQ multiplex PCR, the TCRdb table keeps only in-frame clones and is missing some. The sample consists of about 45,000 clones, around 70% of them appearing once. Culturing for around 10 days preceded CD4+ T cell isolation. Their antigens are not known. Here the sequenced sample was CD4+ T cells from PBMCs cultured without peptide, taken before COVID-19 vaccination. The origin of the receptors is a human donor who had a prior SARS-CoV-2 infection.

V usage is TRBV18 and J usage is TRBJ2-2; 14 positions match TRBD2. The V gene's germline CDR1 is KGHSH and CDR2 LQKENI. With 3 bases clipped from V and 5 bases from J, the junction kept 5 bases outside the gene matches. The CDR3 consists of 17 residues. The CDR3 region has the DNA TGTGCCAGCTCACCTTCGGGACTAGCGGGAGCAACCGGGGAGCTGTTTTTT. Translation gives CASSPSGLAGATGELFF.

This clone appeared a single time. The chain carries TRBV6-6 and TRBJ1-1; D call uncertain. CDR3 length: 12 amino acids. The germline V gene encodes CDR1 MNHNY and CDR2 SVGAGI (reference sequence). Trimming stripped 7 bases from V and 3 bases from J, with 9 bases between. The CDR3 bases are TGTGCCAGCACGATAAGACACACTGAAGCTTTCTTT. Translation: CASTIRHTEAFF.

The gene calls are TRBV12-3 or TRBV12-4 and TRBJ1-5; no reliable D call. Trimming removed 3 bases at V and 7 bases at J, with 10 bases between. This CDR3 comprises 13 residues. The CDR3 here is CASSLAGLQPQHF. The CDR3 DNA reads as TGTGCCAGCAGTTTGGCCGGGTTACAGCCCCAGCATTTT.

There are a few counts of this clone. CDR3 DNA sequence: TGTGCCAGCAGTTTAAGCGTGAGCACAGATACGCAGTATTTT. Translation gives CASSLSVSTDTQYF. The rearrangement links TRBV27 to TRBJ2-3; no firm D call. Deletions cut 2 bases from V and 0 bases from J, with 6 bases between. Germline V gene sequence: CDR1 MNHEY, CDR2 SMNVEV (reference sequence). The CDR3 totals 14 residues.

This rearrangement joins TRBV5-1 to TRBJ1-6, with unresolved D. Germline CDR1 SGHRS, CDR2 YFSETQ. V was cut by 4 bases and J by 7 bases, with 18 bases left in between. CDR3 length equals 16 residues. This chain's CDR3 is CASSQDGGPGNSPLHF. CDR3 DNA: TGCGCCAGCAGCCAGGACGGAGGCCCCGGGAATTCACCCCTCCACTTT.

V is TRBV6-2 or TRBV6-3 and J is TRBJ2-7; no reliable D call. Germline V lookup: CDR1 MNHEY, CDR2 SVGEGT. The V and J ends lost 6 bases and 0 bases respectively, with 12 bases between them. CDR3 size: 14 residues. This CDR3 is CASRPQGSSYEQYF. In DNA, the CDR3 is TGTGCCAGCAGACCTCAAGGAAGCTCCTACGAGCAGTACTTC.

The chain uses TRBV19 and TRBJ1-6; unclear D gene. The germline gives CDR1 LNHDA, CDR2 SQIVND (reference sequence). The CDR3 has 13 residues. The V end was cut by 1 base, the J end by 8 bases, with 6 bases between. As DNA, the CDR3 is TGTGCCAGTAGTATAGGCAAGGATTCACCCCTCCACTTT. It codes for CASSIGKDSPLHF.

The chain carries TRBV11-3 and TRBJ1-2; D not resolved. This CDR3 comprises 13 residues. Germline assignment: CDR1 SGHNT and CDR2 YENEEA. V shed 4 bases and J shed 2 bases, with 8 bases lying between them. The CDR3 nucleotides are TGTGCCAGCAGCTCAAGGGCGAACTATGGCTACACCTTC. Its translation: CASSSRANYGYTF.

This clone was counted between two and nine times. For the CDR3, the DNA is TGTGCCAGCAGTCGCGCACCCCTAAACTACGAGCAGTACTTC. Its protein is CASSRAPLNYEQYF. V gene TRBV6-5 combines with J gene TRBJ2-7; D not resolved. V was cut by 5 bases and J by 3 bases, with 14 bases left in between. Germline-derived CDR1 and CDR2 are MNHEY and SVGAGI. The CDR3 spans 14 residues.

This clone was seen a single time. V is TRBV18 and J is TRBJ2-7; 11 bases are a match to TRBD1. J gave up 5 bases and V 5 bases, and 11 bases lay outside the gene matches. Germline CDR1 is KGHSH and CDR2 is LQKENI. The CDR3 consists of 16 residues. The CDR3, as DNA: TGTGCCAGCTCATCAATTCCGGGACAGGGGGGCCACGAGCAGTACTTC. Residues: CASSSIPGQGGHEQYF.

This chain joins TRBV19 and TRBJ1-6; 7 bases align to TRBD1. Germline V gives CDR1 LNHDA, CDR2 SQIVND (reference sequence). The CDR3 is made up of 13 amino acids. J gave up 4 bases and V 8 bases, and 2 bases lay outside the gene matches. The DNA of the CDR3 is TGTGCCAGTGGGGGACAGTATAATTCACCCCTCCACTTT. Its protein is CASGGQYNSPLHF.

This chain uses TRBV4-2 with TRBJ2-7, with TRBD2 identical over 13 bases. CDR1 is LGHNA and CDR2 is YNFKEQ in the germline V gene. The trim removed 6 bases at V and 2 bases at J, leaving 13 bases unmatched. The CDR3 totals 18 residues. CDR3 coding DNA: TGTGCCAGCAGTCGACTAGCGGGGGGCGCCCTACCCACCTACGAGCAGTACTTC. It yields the protein CASSRLAGGALPTYEQYF.

The count of this clone is one. This chain joins TRBV7-2 and TRBJ2-1; 10 nucleotides agree with TRBD2. CDR1 SGHTA and CDR2 FQGNSA come from the germline V gene. V lost 6 bases and J lost 10; bases outside the gene matches: 6. The CDR3 is made up of 13 amino acids. The CDR3 is CASRPTSGAEQFF. CDR3 nucleotide sequence: TGTGCCAGCAGACCAACTAGCGGGGCAGAGCAGTTCTTC.

The rearrangement uses TRBV19 and TRBJ2-3; D is possibly TRBD1 or TRBD2 (5 bases each). Between the trimmed V and J ends, which lost 2 bases and 4 bases, there was a span of 13 bases. CDR1 is LNHDA, CDR2 SQIVND, per germline (reference sequence). There are 15 residues in the CDR3. In DNA, the CDR3 is TGTGCCAGTAGTATATGGGGGAGAAGTGCAGATACGCAGTATTTT. It codes for CASSIWGRSADTQYF.